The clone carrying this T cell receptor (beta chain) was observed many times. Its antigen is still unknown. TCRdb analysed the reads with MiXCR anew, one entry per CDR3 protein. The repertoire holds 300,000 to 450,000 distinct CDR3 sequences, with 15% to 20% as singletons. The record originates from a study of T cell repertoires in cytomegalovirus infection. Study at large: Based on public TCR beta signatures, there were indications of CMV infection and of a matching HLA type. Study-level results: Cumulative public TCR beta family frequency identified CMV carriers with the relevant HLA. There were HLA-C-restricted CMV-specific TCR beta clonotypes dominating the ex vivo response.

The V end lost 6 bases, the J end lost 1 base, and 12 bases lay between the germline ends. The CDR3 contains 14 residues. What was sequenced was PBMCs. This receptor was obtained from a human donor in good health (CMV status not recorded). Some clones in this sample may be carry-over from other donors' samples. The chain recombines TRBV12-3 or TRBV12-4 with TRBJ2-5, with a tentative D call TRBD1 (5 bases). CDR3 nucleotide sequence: TGTGCCAGCAGACCTCTGACAGCCCAAGAGACCCAGTACTTC. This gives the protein CASRPLTAQETQYF.